Listed below are T cell receptor beta chains from one sample, sequenced in a study of blood T cell repertoires in COVID-19. Measured with immunoSEQ multiplex PCR; TCRdb has only the in-frame clones, and not every one. The data show about 270,000 clones, around nine tenths seen once. The source material was peripheral blood. These receptors were obtained from a man aged 40-50 years with active or convalescent COVID-19. CDR3s leave out the opening cysteine and the closing phenylalanine or tryptophan. Fields, in order: J gene, D gene, V gene, CDR3 protein. D genes are given only for firm matches.

TRBJ2-2	.	TRBV4-1	ASSQGSAGANTGELF
TRBJ1-6	TRBD1	TRBV2	ASSSLGDSSYNSPLH
TRBJ2-3	.	TRBV2	ASSFSPLPTDTQY
TRBJ2-7	TRBD1	TRBV4-1	ASSLHTGVEQY
TRBJ2-1	.	TRBV3-1/TRBV3-2	ASSPSQQDNEQF
TRBJ1-1	.	TRBV7-9	ASSFRGQQAF
TRBJ2-2	.	TRBV13	ASSHVGGTGELF
TRBJ2-2	.	TRBV5-1	ASSKSWTASTGELF
TRBJ2-1	TRBD1	TRBV29-1	SVVRGTGVAEQF
TRBJ2-2	.	TRBV20-1	SASQSGAVGELF
TRBJ1-1	.	TRBV19	ASSINGWEVSTEAF
TRBJ2-2	TRBD2	TRBV5-1	ASGGGDANTGELF
TRBJ2-1	.	TRBV20-1	SASLPSASYNEQF
TRBJ2-5	.	TRBV20-1	SALAETQY
TRBJ2-7	.	TRBV7-9	ASSLPQNSYEQY
TRBJ2-4	.	TRBV3-1/TRBV3-2	ASSQDLLGRAKNIQY
TRBJ2-3	TRBD2	TRBV5-1	ASSWTGGGAPDTQY
TRBJ2-7	.	TRBV5-4	ASSARGEDDEQY
TRBJ2-7	.	TRBV28	ASSGAEPYEQY
TRBJ2-1	TRBD2	TRBV4-2	ASSQRLAGPPGNEQF
TRBJ1-2	.	TRBV5-1	ASSLARGGTLYT
TRBJ2-5	.	TRBV6-5	ASSYPTGGNQETQY
TRBJ2-4	TRBD1	TRBV11-2	ASSPNRGHIQY
TRBJ2-1	.	TRBV7-3	ASSRDIDNEQF
TRBJ1-3	.	TRBV19	ASSPAGLGGNTIY
TRBJ1-6	.	TRBV6-5	ASRPQGDNSPLH
TRBJ2-3	TRBD2	TRBV4-1	ASSQGPTSGYTQY
TRBJ1-2	.	TRBV6-6	ASSTGQNYGYT
TRBJ2-7	.	TRBV5-1	ASSFDPGSEQY
TRBJ1-4	TRBD1	TRBV6-5	ASTDRGQEKLF
TRBJ1-5	.	TRBV2	ASSGQGPSNQPQH
TRBJ1-4	.	TRBV27	ASRRTDNEKLF
TRBJ2-7	TRBD1	TRBV5-1	ASSPAPGQGAYEQY
TRBJ2-3	.	TRBV12-3/TRBV12-4	ASSLELGGSQY
TRBJ1-5	TRBD1	TRBV6-5	ASSRQGLGQPQH
TRBJ1-4	.	TRBV29-1	SVESPLKGLF
TRBJ2-1	TRBD1	TRBV11-3	ASSARTGNNEQF
TRBJ2-1	.	TRBV30	AWRPAPLGGANEQF
TRBJ1-5	.	TRBV12-3/TRBV12-4	ASSLGTRFQH
TRBJ1-2	.	TRBV3-1/TRBV3-2	ASSQDLVGQDGYT
TRBJ1-5	.	TRBV7-6	ASSLQGDQPQH
TRBJ2-1	.	TRBV10-3	AISESRSNEQF
TRBJ2-1	.	TRBV7-9	VGGSYNEQF
TRBJ1-2	.	TRBV6-1	ASRQGLYDGYT
TRBJ1-1	.	TRBV29-1	SVEAGQGPEAF
TRBJ2-2	.	TRBV28	ASIRDYTTGELF
TRBJ2-7	.	TRBV11-1	ASSSQGWSYEQY
TRBJ2-1	TRBD2	TRBV24-1	ATSDSGTSRYNEQF
TRBJ1-4	TRBD1	TRBV6-1	ASSEALDRGSGKLF
TRBJ2-7	TRBD1	TRBV15	ATSKGQGSYEQY
TRBJ1-1	TRBD1	TRBV29-1	SVDATGVGTEAF
TRBJ2-6	.	TRBV11-1	ASYVLT
TRBJ1-5	TRBD1	TRBV27	ASSQGAGNQPQH
TRBJ1-6	.	TRBV7-9	ASTGANSPLH
TRBJ1-3	TRBD1	TRBV19	ASKEQGSGNTIY
TRBJ1-3	.	TRBV7-6	ASSFEVSSSSSGNTIY
TRBJ2-1	.	TRBV7-2	ASSPPLNEQF
TRBJ1-4	.	TRBV19	ASSIWAGAGEKLF